This entry features one TCR beta chain sequence. What this receptor recognizes is not known. There are no base qualities to consult, and no much larger clone falls within one base. These data belong to a study of blood T cells in healthy people across ages (dated by TCRdb to the mid-2010s). For the study in its entirety: In model experiments, template switching captured about one uniquely barcoded TCR beta cDNA molecule for every two T cells. Using deep sequencing normalized with unique cDNA molecular identifiers, the study measured how TCR beta repertoire diversity changes with age. Two additional independent replicas of 1 million unique cDNA reads from the same blood draw were analyzed for two donors (one aged 18 to 30 and one aged 80 or older). The donors were split into four age groups: young (average about 15 years), middle-aged (about 40), aged (over 55) and long-lived (more than 80). Summary of the overall study and its limitations: Since profiling was done on bulk unsorted PBMCs, naive and antigen-experienced compartments could not be conclusively compared. Estimates of total diversity based on one million sequenced T cells were regarded as lower bounds and as underestimates. Because donor CMV infection status was unknown, age-related changes in expanded clonotypes were potentially confounded. Compared with the aged group, the long-lived group had more naive CD4+ T cells, fewer expanded clones and increased TCR diversity, suggesting age selection. Observed TCR beta diversity correlated strongly with the percentage of naive T cells measured by flow cytometry. As age increased, observed TCR beta diversity per million T cells dropped in a roughly linear way, and a significant reduction was already evident by age about 40.

Donors were approximately 42 systemically healthy Caucasian individuals from Russia aged roughly 6 to 100 years. Roughly 9 milliliters of peripheral blood were drawn from each donor into EDTA-treated Vacutainer tubes. Ficoll-Paque density-gradient centrifugation was used to isolate PBMCs, with at least 7 million obtained per sample. Total RNA was extracted from PBMCs with Trizol reagent, with at least 5 micrograms obtained per sample. Naive CD45RAhigh/CD27high T cell percentages were measured by flow cytometry on a PBMC aliquot from every donor. Library creation used 5' RACE. These reads were obtained on an Illumina HiSeq 2500. A second roughly 7 to 12 cycle PCR used a sample-barcoded 5' primer and a J-beta primer mix. Each TCR beta cDNA molecule received a unique molecular identifier from a template-switch 5' adaptor carrying 12 random nucleotides. At least 2.5 million CDR3-containing paired-end reads were obtained from each sample. All of the RNA was converted into first-strand cDNA using the Mint cDNA synthesis kit, with a TRBC-specific oligonucleotide serving as the primer. Following uracil-DNA glycosylase treatment, all cDNA underwent a first 18-cycle PCR with the universal primers M1SS and BC2_uni_R. Processing in the source paper ran as follows. Normalization of each sample was performed by random selection of 1 million high-quality reads, each carrying a distinct molecular identifier. Instead of being binned into consensus sequences, reads with shared molecular identifiers were discarded. CDR3 identification, clonotype clustering and error correction used MiTCR with a Q25 quality threshold and the strictest error-elimination algorithm. A nonparametric unseen species model using Euler transformation provided a lower-bound estimate of total TCR beta diversity. Clones were called with MiXCR by TCRdb after fastp trimmed the public reads at Q25, and only in-frame beta chains were retained. Records with the same CDR3 protein are collapsed into one entry carrying the most frequent genes and DNA. TCRdb's processing, not the authors', yielded these V and J calls. This sample holds more than 750,000 distinct CDR3 sequences; around 29% were observed only once. The ten largest clonotypes hold about 10% of the sample.

These data also featured in a second study, about T cells of mothers and their children. As that second study puts it: Nine systemically healthy Caucasian individuals, comprising three mothers and their six children, were included as donors. cDNA synthesis used all of the extracted RNA, with roughly 1.5 ug of RNA in each 15 ul reaction. In the second PCR, sample barcodes and 2-4 random nucleotides were introduced via the M1S primer. Over 9 million TCR beta CDR3 reads came from each mother, compared with 3.3 million or so reads from each child. TCR recombination output is similarly shaped by thymic selection in related and unrelated pairs, with a minor effect exerted by inherited differences. Related mother-child pairs always showed normalized repertoire overlap that was slightly higher than in unrelated mother-child pairs, though the difference was never significant. With a sensitivity of roughly 93 clones per million clonotypes, no persistent microchimeric T cell clones were detected. Deep NGS was used in the study to compare the TCR beta repertoires of mothers and children and to look for features that separate related mother-child pairs from unrelated individuals. The mean age was roughly 44 +/- 4 years for the mothers and approximately 11 +/- 4 years for the children. After adapters were ligated using NEBNext reagents, the libraries underwent 100+100 nt paired-end sequencing on an Illumina HiSeq 2000. To prevent cross-contamination, the mother and child libraries were prepared one month apart and sequenced in separate runs. Each donor had between 500,000 and 2,000,000 distinct TCR beta clonotypes identified. Naive TCR beta clonotypes were estimated from low-frequency clonotypes matched to each donor's FACS-determined naive share, without sorting.

The sample consisted of blood. The source of this sequence is a woman aged 40 to 50 in good health.

The DNA is as follows: TGTGCCAGCAGTTTGGAACTTCACACTGAAGCTTTCTTT. It translates to CASSLELHTEAFF. This receptor chain uses TRBV12-3 or TRBV12-4 and TRBJ1-1; the D gene remains uncertain. From the cysteine up to the phenylalanine, the CDR3 has a length of 13 residues. Of the read, only the CDR3 DNA is kept; its 39 bases are in frame from base 1. V was cut back by 3 bases and J by 3 bases, leaving a gap of 8 bases between them.